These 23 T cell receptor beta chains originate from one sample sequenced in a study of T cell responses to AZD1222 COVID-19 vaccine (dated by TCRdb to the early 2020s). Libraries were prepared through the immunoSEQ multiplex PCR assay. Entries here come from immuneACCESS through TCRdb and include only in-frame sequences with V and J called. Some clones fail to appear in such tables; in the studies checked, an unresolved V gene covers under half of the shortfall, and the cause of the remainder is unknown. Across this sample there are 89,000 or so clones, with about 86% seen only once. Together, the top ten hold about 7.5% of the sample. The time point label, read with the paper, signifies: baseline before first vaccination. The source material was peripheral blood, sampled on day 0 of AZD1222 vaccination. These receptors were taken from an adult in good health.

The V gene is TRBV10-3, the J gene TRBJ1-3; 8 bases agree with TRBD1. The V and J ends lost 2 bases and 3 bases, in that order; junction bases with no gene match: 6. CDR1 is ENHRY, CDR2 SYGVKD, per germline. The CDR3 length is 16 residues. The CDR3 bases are TGTGCCATCAGTGAGAACAGGGGACAGGTTGGAAACACCATATATTTT. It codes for CAISENRGQVGNTIYF.

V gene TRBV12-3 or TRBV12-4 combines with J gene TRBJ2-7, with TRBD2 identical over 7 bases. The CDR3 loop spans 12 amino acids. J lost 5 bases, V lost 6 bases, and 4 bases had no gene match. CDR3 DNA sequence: TGTGCCAGCAGCTCTACTAGCGACGAGCAGTACTTC. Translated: CASSSTSDEQYF.

The CDR3, as DNA: TGCAGCGTTCTCAGGGGTGGGAATGATGGGCCCCAGCATTTT. Translation: CSVLRGGNDGPQHF. The chain employs TRBV29-1 and TRBJ1-5, with D possibly being TRBD1 (6 bases). The CDR3 is 14 residues long. Germline V gene data show CDR1 as SQVTM and CDR2 as ANQGSEA. V lost 5 bases and J lost 9, with 20 bases in between.

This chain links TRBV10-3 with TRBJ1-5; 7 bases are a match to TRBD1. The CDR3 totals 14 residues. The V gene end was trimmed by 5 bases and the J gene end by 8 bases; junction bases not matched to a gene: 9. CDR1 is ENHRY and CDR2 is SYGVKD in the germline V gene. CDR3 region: CAISPTDREEPQHF. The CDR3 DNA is TGTGCCATCAGTCCAACCGACAGGGAGGAGCCCCAGCATTTT.

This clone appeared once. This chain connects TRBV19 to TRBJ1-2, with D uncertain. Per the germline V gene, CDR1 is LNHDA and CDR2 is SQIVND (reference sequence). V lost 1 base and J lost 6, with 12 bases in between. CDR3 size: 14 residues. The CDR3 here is CASSIAGRFNGYTF. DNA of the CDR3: TGTGCCAGTAGTATAGCCGGGCGCTTTAATGGCTACACCTTC.

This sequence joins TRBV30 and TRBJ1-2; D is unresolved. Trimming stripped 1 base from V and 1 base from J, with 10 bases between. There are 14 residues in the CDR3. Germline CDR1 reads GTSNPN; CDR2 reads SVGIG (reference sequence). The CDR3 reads CAWSEGPNNYGYTF. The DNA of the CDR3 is TGTGCCTGGAGTGAAGGACCTAATAACTATGGCTACACCTTC.

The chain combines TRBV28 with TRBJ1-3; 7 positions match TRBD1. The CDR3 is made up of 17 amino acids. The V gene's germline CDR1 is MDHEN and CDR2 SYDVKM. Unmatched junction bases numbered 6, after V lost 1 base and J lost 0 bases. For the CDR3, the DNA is TGTGCCAGCAGTTTATCCTCCGCAGGGGGCTCTGGAAACACCATATATTTT. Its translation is CASSLSSAGGSGNTIYF.

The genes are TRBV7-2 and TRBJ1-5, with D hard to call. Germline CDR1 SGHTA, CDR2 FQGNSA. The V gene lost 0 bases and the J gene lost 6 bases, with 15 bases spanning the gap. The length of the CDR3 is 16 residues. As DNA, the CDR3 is TGTGCCAGCAGCTTAGCCGGCGCGGCAGAAGGTCAGCCCCAGCATTTT. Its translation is CASSLAGAAEGQPQHF.

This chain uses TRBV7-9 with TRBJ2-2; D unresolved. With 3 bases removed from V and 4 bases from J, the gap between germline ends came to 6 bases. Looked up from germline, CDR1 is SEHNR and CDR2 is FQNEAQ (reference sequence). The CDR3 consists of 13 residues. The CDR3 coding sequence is TGTGCCAGCAGCTTTCATACCACCGGGGAGCTGTTTTTT. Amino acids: CASSFHTTGELFF.

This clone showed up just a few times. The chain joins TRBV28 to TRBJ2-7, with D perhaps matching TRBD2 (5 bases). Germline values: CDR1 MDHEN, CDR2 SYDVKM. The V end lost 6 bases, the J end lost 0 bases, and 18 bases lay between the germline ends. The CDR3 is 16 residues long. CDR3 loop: CASRPERFRSSYEQYF. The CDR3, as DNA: TGTGCCAGCAGACCTGAGCGGTTCCGGAGCTCCTACGAGCAGTACTTC.

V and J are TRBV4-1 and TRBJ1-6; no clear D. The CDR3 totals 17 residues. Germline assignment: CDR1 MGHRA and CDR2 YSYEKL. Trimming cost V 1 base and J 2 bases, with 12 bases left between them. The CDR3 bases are TGCGCCAGCAGCCAAGTTTTAAAGGGCCCCTATAATTCACCCCTCCACTTT. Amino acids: CASSQVLKGPYNSPLHF.

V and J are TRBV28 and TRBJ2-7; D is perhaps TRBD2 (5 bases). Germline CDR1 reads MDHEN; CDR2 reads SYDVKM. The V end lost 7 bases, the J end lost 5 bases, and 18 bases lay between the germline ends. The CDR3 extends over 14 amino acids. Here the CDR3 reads CASIRPGFVNEQYF. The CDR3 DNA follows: TGTGCCAGCATCCGACCGGGGTTCGTCAACGAGCAGTACTTC.

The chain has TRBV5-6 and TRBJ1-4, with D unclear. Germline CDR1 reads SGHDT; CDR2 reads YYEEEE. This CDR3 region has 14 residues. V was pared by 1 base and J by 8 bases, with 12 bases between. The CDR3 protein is CASSLYTTGEKLFF. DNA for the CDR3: TGTGCCAGCAGCTTGTACACCACGGGGGAAAAACTGTTTTTT.

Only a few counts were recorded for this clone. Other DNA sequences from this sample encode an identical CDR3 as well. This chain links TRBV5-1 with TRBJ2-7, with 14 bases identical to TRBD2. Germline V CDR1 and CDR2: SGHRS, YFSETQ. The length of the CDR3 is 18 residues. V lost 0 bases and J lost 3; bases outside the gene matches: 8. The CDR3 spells CASSLGGLAGGPGYEQYF. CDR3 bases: TGCGCCAGCAGCTTGGGTGGACTAGCGGGAGGACCAGGCTACGAGCAGTACTTC. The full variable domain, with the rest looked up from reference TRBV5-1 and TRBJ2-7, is KAGVTQTPRYLIKTRGQQVTLSCSPISGHRSVSWYQQTPGQGLQFLFEYFSETQRNKGNFPGRFSGRQFSNSRSEMNVSTLELGDSALYLCASSLGGLAGGPGYEQYFGPGTRLTVT.

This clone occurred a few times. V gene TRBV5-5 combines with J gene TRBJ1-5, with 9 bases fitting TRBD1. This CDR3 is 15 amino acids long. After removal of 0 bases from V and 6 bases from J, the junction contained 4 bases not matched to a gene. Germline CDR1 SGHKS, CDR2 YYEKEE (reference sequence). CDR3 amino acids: CASSLGDREFQPQHF. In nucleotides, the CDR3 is TGTGCCAGCAGCTTGGGGGACAGGGAGTTTCAGCCCCAGCATTTT.

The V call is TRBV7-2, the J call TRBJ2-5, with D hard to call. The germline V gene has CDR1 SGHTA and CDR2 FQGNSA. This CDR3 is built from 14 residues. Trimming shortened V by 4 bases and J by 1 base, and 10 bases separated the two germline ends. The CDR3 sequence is CASSSNLGQETQYF. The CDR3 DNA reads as TGTGCCAGCAGCTCGAACTTGGGCCAAGAGACCCAGTACTTC.

In DNA, the CDR3 is TGTGCCAGCAGATCCGGGACGCAGGGCTACACCTTC. It encodes CASRSGTQGYTF. The chain carries TRBV28 and TRBJ1-2, with a tentative D call TRBD1 (5 bases). V lost 6 bases and J lost 8, with 13 bases in between. The CDR3 is 12 amino acids. Germline V gives CDR1 MDHEN, CDR2 SYDVKM.

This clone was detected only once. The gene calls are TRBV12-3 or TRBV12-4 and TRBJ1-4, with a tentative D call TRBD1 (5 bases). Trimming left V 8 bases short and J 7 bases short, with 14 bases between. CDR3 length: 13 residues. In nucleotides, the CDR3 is TGTGCCAGCCGGGGCGGGGCAGCTGAAAAACTGTTTTTT. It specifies CASRGGAAEKLFF.

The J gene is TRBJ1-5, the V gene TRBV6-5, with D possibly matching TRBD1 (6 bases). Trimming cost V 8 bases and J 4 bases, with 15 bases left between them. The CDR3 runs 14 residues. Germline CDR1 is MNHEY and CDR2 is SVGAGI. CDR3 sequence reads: CASSSGALNQPQHF. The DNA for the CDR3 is TGTGCCAGCTCCTCAGGGGCCCTGAATCAGCCCCAGCATTTT.

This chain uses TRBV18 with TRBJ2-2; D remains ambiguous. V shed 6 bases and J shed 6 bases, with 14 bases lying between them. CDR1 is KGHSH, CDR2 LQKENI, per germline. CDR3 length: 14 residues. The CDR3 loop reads CASSPKAVAGELFF. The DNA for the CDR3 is TGTGCCAGCTCCCCGAAAGCAGTGGCCGGGGAGCTGTTTTTT.

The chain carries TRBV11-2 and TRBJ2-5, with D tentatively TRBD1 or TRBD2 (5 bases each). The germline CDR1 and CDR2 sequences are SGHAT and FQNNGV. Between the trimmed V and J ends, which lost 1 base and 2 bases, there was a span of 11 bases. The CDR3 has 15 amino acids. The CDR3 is CASSLARGPQETQYF. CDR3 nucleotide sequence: TGTGCCAGCAGCTTAGCGAGGGGACCTCAAGAGACCCAGTACTTC.

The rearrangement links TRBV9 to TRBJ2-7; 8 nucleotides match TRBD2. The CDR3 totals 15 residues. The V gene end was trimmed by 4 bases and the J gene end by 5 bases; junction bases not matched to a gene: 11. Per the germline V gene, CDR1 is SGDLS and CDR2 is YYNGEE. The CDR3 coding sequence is TGTGCCAGCAGCCTTAGCGGGATTGCAAGTGACGAGCAGTACTTC. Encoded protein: CASSLSGIASDEQYF.

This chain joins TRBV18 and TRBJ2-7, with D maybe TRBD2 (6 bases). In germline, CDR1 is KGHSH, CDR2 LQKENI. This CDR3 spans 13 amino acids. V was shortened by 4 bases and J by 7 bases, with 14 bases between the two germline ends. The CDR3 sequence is CASSRGDPPEQYF. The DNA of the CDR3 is TGTGCCAGCTCACGGGGGGACCCCCCGGAGCAGTACTTC.